This entry lists 7 T cell receptor beta chains sequenced from one sample in a study of cytomegalovirus exposure and HLA in healthy donors. PCR was performed using 60 Vbeta and 13 Jbeta primers. TCRdb's table, derived via immunoSEQ multiplex PCR, lists solely in-frame clones and lacks some. The data contain some 150,000 clones, about four fifths of them singletons. The material sequenced was PBMCs. These receptors originate from a man between 25 and 39 years old in good health and CMV-seronegative.

The rearrangement joins TRBV2 to TRBJ1-4; D is perhaps TRBD1 (6 bases). V dropped 5 bases and J dropped 14 bases, with 24 bases sitting between them. Germline CDR1 reads SNHLY; CDR2 reads FYNNEI. This CDR3 is 15 amino acids long. CDR3 DNA sequence: TGTGCCAGCAGTAAAACAGGGAGGGAGGCCCATCGGCTGTTTTTT. Translated: CASSKTGREAHRLFF.

This rearrangement joins TRBV4-1 to TRBJ2-3; D not certain. The CDR3 has 13 residues. Germline V gene data show CDR1 as MGHRA and CDR2 as YSYEKL. Trimming pared 1 base from V and 7 bases from J, leaving 9 bases between. This CDR3 is CASSQVGAYTQYF. CDR3 DNA sequence: TGCGCCAGCAGCCAAGTCGGAGCCTATACGCAGTATTTT.

The CDR3 DNA follows: TGTGCCAGCTCTGCAGGGGATCCGGAGACCCAGTACTTC. This codes for CASSAGDPETQYF. The J gene is TRBJ2-5, the V gene TRBV18; weak D call: TRBD1 (6 bases). The ends were cut back, 6 bases at V and 5 bases at J, with 13 bases in the middle. The CDR3 is 13 residues long. CDR1 KGHSH and CDR2 LQKENI come from the germline V gene.

V and J are TRBV5-1 and TRBJ2-1; tentative D call: TRBD2 (6 bases). Germline values: CDR1 SGHRS, CDR2 YFSETQ. V gave up 1 base and J gave up 2 bases, with 10 bases separating them. There are 15 residues in the CDR3. The DNA of the CDR3 is TGCGCCAGCAGCTTGAACTCGGGGGCCTACAATGAGCAGTTCTTC. Translating gives CASSLNSGAYNEQFF.

This chain joins TRBV6-6 and TRBJ1-5; D remains ambiguous. CDR3 length: 13 residues. Germline CDR1 and CDR2: MNHNY and SVGAGI (reference sequence). The germline V and J ends were trimmed by 8 bases and 7 bases, with 15 bases remaining between them. In DNA form, the CDR3 reads TGTGCCAGCTCAACACAAGAGGCGCAGCCCCAGCATTTT. Protein sequence: CASSTQEAQPQHF.

The chain uses TRBV4-1 and TRBJ2-3; weak D call: TRBD1 (6 bases). The V gene lost 2 bases and the J gene lost 3 bases, with 12 bases spanning the gap. The CDR3 runs 15 residues. Germline CDR1 and CDR2: MGHRA and YSYEKL. The CDR3 sequence is CASSQRRGGTDTQYF. Written as DNA, the CDR3 is TGCGCCAGCAGCCAAAGACGAGGGGGAACAGATACGCAGTATTTT.

This clone appeared a single time. The J gene is TRBJ2-3, the V gene TRBV9; TRBD1 matches at 7 bases. CDR3 size: 15 residues. J lost 4 bases, V lost 4 bases, and 9 bases had no gene match. CDR1 is SGDLS and CDR2 is YYNGEE in the germline V gene. The CDR3 is CASSSPRQGPDTQYF. CDR3 sequence (DNA): TGTGCCAGCAGCTCCCCCCGACAGGGCCCAGATACGCAGTATTTT.